The following is a TCR beta chain sequence with its context. V lost 6 bases and J lost 3; bases outside the gene matches: 11. CDR1 and CDR2 from the germline V gene are KGHSH and LQKENI. The CDR3 loop spans 16 amino acids. The method was immunoSEQ multiplex PCR; TCRdb's version includes in-frame clones alone and lacks a portion of them. This sample carries tens of thousands of clones, approximately 82% of them seen once, and the ten largest clones take roughly 6.2%. The data were obtained in a study of blood T cell repertoires in COVID-19. Study-wide context: Both acute and convalescent COVID-19 samples were obtained from the United States, Italy and Spain. PBMCs, B-cell-depleted T cells, or T cells provided the cDNA or gDNA that made up the material.

The chain links TRBV18 to TRBJ2-1; the match to TRBD1 covers 7 bases. Sequenced: peripheral blood. The TCR sequence derives from a woman older than 75 with acute or convalescent COVID-19. The CDR3 DNA sequence: TGTGCCAGCTCTCCCCAGACGACAGGGCACTACAATGAGCAGTTCTTC. Translated: CASSPQTTGHYNEQFF.